This TCR beta chain was recorded in a study of T cells in Graves' hyperthyroidism and ophthalmopathy. The study, taken as a whole, reports: Stable hyperthyroidism was separated from ophthalmopathy by a model based on 13 V-J features. Model output signaled ophthalmopathy a median around 6.9 months ahead of onset.

In its sample, this clonotype was seen many times. The antigen is not known. TCR beta CDR3 region amplification was performed from RNA transcripts. RT-PCR in the first round (using the HTBI primer set) targeted the TCR CDR3. TCRdb itself ran the multiplex PCR reads through MiXCR, one entry per CDR3 protein. This table holds hundreds of thousands of distinct CDR3 sequences, roughly 40% found once. V dropped 9 bases and J dropped 2 bases, with 8 bases sitting between them. Germline V lookup: CDR1 SNHLY, CDR2 FYNNEI. The CDR3 consists of 12 residues. The sequence derives from a young man with Graves' hyperthyroidism. The genes are TRBV2 and TRBJ1-3; D remains ambiguous. The specimen sequenced was blood. CDR3 sequence reads: CASRSTGNTIYF. As DNA, the CDR3 is TGTGCCAGTAGATCTACTGGAAACACCATATATTTT.